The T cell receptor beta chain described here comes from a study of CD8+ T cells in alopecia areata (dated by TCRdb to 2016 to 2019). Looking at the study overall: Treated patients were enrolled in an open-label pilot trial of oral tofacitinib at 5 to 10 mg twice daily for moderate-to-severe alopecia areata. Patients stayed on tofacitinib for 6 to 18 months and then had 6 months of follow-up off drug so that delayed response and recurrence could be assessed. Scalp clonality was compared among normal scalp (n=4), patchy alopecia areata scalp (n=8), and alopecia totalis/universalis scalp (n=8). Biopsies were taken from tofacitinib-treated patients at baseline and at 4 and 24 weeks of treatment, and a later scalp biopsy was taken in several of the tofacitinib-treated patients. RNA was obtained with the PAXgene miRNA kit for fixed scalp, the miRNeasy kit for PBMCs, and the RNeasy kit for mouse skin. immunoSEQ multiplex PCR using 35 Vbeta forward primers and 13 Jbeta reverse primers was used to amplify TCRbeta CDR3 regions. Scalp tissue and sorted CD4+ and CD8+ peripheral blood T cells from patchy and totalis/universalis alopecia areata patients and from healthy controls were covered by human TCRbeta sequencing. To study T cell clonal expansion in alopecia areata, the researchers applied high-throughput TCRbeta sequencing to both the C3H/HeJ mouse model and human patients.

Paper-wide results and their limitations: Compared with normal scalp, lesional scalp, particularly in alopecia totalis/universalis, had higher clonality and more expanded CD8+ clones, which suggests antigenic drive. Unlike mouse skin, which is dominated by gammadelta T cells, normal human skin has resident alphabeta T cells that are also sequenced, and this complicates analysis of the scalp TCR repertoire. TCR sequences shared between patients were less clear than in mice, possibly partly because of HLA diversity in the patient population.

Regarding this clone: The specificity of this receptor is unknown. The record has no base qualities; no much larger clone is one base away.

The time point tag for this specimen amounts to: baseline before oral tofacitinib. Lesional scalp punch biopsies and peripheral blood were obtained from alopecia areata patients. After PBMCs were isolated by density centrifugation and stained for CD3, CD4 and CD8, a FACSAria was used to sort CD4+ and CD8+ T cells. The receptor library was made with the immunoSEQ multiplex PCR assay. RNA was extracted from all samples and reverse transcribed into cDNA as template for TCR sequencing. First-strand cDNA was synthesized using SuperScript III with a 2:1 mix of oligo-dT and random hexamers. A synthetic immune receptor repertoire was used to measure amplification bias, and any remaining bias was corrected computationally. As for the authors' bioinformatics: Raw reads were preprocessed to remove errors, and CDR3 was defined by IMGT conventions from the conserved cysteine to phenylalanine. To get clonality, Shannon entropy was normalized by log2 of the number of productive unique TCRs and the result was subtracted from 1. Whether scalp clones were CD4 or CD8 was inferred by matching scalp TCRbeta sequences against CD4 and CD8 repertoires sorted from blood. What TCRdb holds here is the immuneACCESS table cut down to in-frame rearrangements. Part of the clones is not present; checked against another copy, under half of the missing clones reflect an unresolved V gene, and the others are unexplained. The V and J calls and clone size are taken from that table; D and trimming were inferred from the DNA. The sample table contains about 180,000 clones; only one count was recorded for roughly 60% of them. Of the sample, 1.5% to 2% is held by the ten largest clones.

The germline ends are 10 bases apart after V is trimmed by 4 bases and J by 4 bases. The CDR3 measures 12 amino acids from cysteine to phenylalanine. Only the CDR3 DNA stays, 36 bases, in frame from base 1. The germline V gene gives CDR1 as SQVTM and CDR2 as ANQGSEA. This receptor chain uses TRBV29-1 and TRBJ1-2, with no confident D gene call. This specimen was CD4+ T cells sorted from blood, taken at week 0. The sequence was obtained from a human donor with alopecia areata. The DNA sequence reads TGCAGCGTTGCGAGGAGTGGCTATGGCTACACCTTC. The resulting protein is CSVARSGYGYTF.